A selection of T cell receptor beta chains follows, all from one sample in a study of beta chain features in type 1 diabetes. This table comes from immunoSEQ multiplex PCR, and its TCRdb copy is limited to in-frame clones, with some not included. Here the sample spans 330,000 or so clones, around 20% being singletons. Sequences were obtained from naive CD4+ T cells from blood. These receptors all come from a young woman in good health. CDR3s include the opening cysteine and the closing phenylalanine or tryptophan. The order of the fields is V gene, J gene, clone size, D gene, CDR3 protein, CDR3 DNA. A D gene is named only where the DNA matches it firmly. Expanded clones get a size class; other rows say once, few or many, or leave the size out.

V gene: TRBV2; J gene: TRBJ1-2; clone size: NA; D gene: NA; CDR3 protein: CASRAGGHGYTF; CDR3 DNA: TGTGCCAGCAGGGCCGGCGGGCATGGCTACACCTTC
V gene: TRBV30; J gene: TRBJ1-2; clone size: NA; D gene: NA; CDR3 protein: CAWSVSVLKRGYTF; CDR3 DNA: TGTGCCTGGAGTGTATCGGTCCTCAAGAGGGGCTACACCTTC
V gene: TRBV11-2; J gene: TRBJ2-1; clone size: NA; D gene: NA; CDR3 protein: CASSQRLEGSEQFF; CDR3 DNA: TGTGCCAGCAGCCAACGCCTCGAAGGGAGTGAGCAGTTCTTC
V gene: TRBV29-1; J gene: TRBJ1-2; clone size: NA; D gene: NA; CDR3 protein: CSVEAFGGGYGYTF; CDR3 DNA: TGCAGCGTTGAGGCATTCGGGGGAGGTTATGGCTACACCTTC
V gene: TRBV27; J gene: TRBJ1-2; clone size: NA; D gene: TRBD1; CDR3 protein: CASSSGQGIVYGYTF; CDR3 DNA: TGTGCCAGCAGCTCAGGACAGGGGATCGTCTATGGCTACACCTTC
V gene: TRBV28; J gene: TRBJ2-7; clone size: few; D gene: TRBD1; CDR3 protein: CASSPGTGSPFEQYF; CDR3 DNA: TGTGCCAGCAGTCCCGGGACAGGGAGCCCTTTCGAGCAGTACTTC
V gene: TRBV4-2; J gene: TRBJ1-1; clone size: NA; D gene: NA; CDR3 protein: CASSQEYVGYTEAFF; CDR3 DNA: TGTGCCAGCAGCCAAGAGTACGTCGGTTACACTGAAGCTTTCTTT
V gene: TRBV29-1; J gene: TRBJ2-2; clone size: NA; D gene: TRBD2; CDR3 protein: CSVGGAGALGRTSGTGELFF; CDR3 DNA: TGCAGCGTTGGAGGAGCGGGGGCACTTGGGCGGACTAGCGGCACCGGGGAGCTGTTTTTT
V gene: TRBV5-1; J gene: TRBJ2-1; clone size: few; D gene: TRBD2; CDR3 protein: CASSRGLAGGNEQFF; CDR3 DNA: TGCGCCAGCAGCAGGGGACTAGCGGGGGGAAATGAGCAGTTCTTC
V gene: TRBV2; J gene: TRBJ2-7; clone size: few; D gene: NA; CDR3 protein: CASTRNTVSYEQYF; CDR3 DNA: TGTGCCAGCACCCGAAACACAGTCTCCTACGAGCAGTACTTC
V gene: TRBV18; J gene: TRBJ2-7; clone size: few; D gene: TRBD1; CDR3 protein: CASSPTGIPYEQYF; CDR3 DNA: TGTGCCAGCTCACCGACAGGGATCCCCTACGAGCAGTACTTC
V gene: TRBV6-6; J gene: TRBJ2-1; clone size: few; D gene: NA; CDR3 protein: CASTTGSYNEQFF; CDR3 DNA: TGTGCCAGCACCACAGGGTCCTACAATGAGCAGTTCTTC
V gene: TRBV5-4; J gene: TRBJ1-4; clone size: NA; D gene: TRBD1; CDR3 protein: CASSTKVSGTANEKLFF; CDR3 DNA: TGTGCCAGCAGCACTAAAGTGAGTGGGACAGCTAATGAAAAACTGTTTTTT
V gene: TRBV25-1; J gene: TRBJ2-1; clone size: few; D gene: NA; CDR3 protein: CASSEAGANYNEQFF; CDR3 DNA: TGTGCCAGCAGTGAGGCAGGGGCAAACTACAATGAGCAGTTCTTC
V gene: TRBV5-1; J gene: TRBJ2-5; clone size: few; D gene: TRBD2; CDR3 protein: CASSLETSGPGTQYF; CDR3 DNA: TGCGCCAGCAGCTTGGAGACTAGCGGTCCGGGGACCCAGTACTTC
V gene: TRBV10-3; J gene: TRBJ2-7; clone size: NA; D gene: NA; CDR3 protein: CATGEVAYEQYF; CDR3 DNA: TGTGCCACGGGAGAGGTTGCCTACGAGCAGTACTTC
V gene: TRBV19; J gene: TRBJ1-5; clone size: NA; D gene: NA; CDR3 protein: CASSTPRGYSNQPQHF; CDR3 DNA: TGTGCCAGTAGTACCCCCCGGGGTTATAGCAATCAGCCCCAGCATTTT
V gene: TRBV2; J gene: TRBJ2-7; clone size: NA; D gene: TRBD2; CDR3 protein: CASRRTSGGYEQYF; CDR3 DNA: TGTGCCAGCAGGCGGACTAGCGGAGGCTACGAGCAGTACTTC
V gene: TRBV5-1; J gene: TRBJ2-5; clone size: few; D gene: NA; CDR3 protein: CASSAGVVVETQYF; CDR3 DNA: TGCGCCAGCAGCGCCGGGGTGGTCGTAGAGACCCAGTACTTC
V gene: TRBV4-1; J gene: TRBJ2-4; clone size: NA; D gene: TRBD2; CDR3 protein: CASRGAGVNIQYF; CDR3 DNA: TGCGCCTCAAGGGGAGCGGGAGTAAACATTCAGTACTTC
V gene: TRBV5-1; J gene: TRBJ1-2; clone size: few; D gene: NA; CDR3 protein: CASSLDSNYGYTF; CDR3 DNA: TGCGCCAGCAGCTTGGACTCCAACTATGGCTACACCTTC
V gene: TRBV29-1; J gene: TRBJ2-4; clone size: few; D gene: NA; CDR3 protein: CSVGDSKNIQYF; CDR3 DNA: TGCAGCGTCGGAGACTCCAAAAACATTCAGTACTTC
V gene: TRBV9; J gene: TRBJ2-3; clone size: few; D gene: TRBD2; CDR3 protein: CASSVGTSGTTDTQYF; CDR3 DNA: TGTGCCAGCAGCGTTGGGACTAGCGGGACCACAGATACGCAGTATTTT
V gene: TRBV10-3; J gene: TRBJ2-7; clone size: NA; D gene: NA; CDR3 protein: CAISEGAAYEQYF; CDR3 DNA: TGTGCCATCAGTGAAGGGGCGGCTTACGAGCAGTACTTC
V gene: TRBV9; J gene: TRBJ2-3; clone size: few; D gene: NA; CDR3 protein: CASSAGVGSPDTQYF; CDR3 DNA: TGTGCCAGCAGCGCAGGTGTGGGGAGTCCAGATACGCAGTATTTT
V gene: TRBV7-8; J gene: TRBJ2-5; clone size: NA; D gene: NA; CDR3 protein: CASSLRGQETQYF; CDR3 DNA: TGTGCCAGCAGCTTAAGGGGCCAAGAGACCCAGTACTTC
V gene: TRBV11-1; J gene: TRBJ2-5; clone size: NA; D gene: NA; CDR3 protein: CASSSYEVGTQYF; CDR3 DNA: TGTGCCAGCAGCTCCTATGAGGTTGGGACCCAGTACTTC
V gene: TRBV4-1; J gene: TRBJ2-1; clone size: few; D gene: TRBD2; CDR3 protein: CASSQGVVAGGINEQFF; CDR3 DNA: TGCGCCAGCAGCCAAGGGGTAGTAGCGGGGGGTATAAATGAGCAGTTCTTC
V gene: TRBV7-9; J gene: TRBJ1-2; clone size: few; D gene: TRBD1; CDR3 protein: CASSSDRASYGYTF; CDR3 DNA: TGTGCCAGCAGCTCTGACAGGGCCTCGTATGGCTACACCTTC
V gene: TRBV30; J gene: TRBJ1-5; clone size: NA; D gene: TRBD1; CDR3 protein: CAWSVRKDRGRSNQPQHF; CDR3 DNA: TGTGCCTGGAGTGTGAGGAAGGACAGGGGACGTAGCAATCAGCCCCAGCATTTT
V gene: TRBV27; J gene: TRBJ2-3; clone size: NA; D gene: NA; CDR3 protein: CANPHGRVGGDTQYF; CDR3 DNA: TGTGCCAACCCCCATGGTCGAGTGGGAGGAGATACGCAGTATTTT
V gene: TRBV11-2; J gene: TRBJ2-3; clone size: few; D gene: NA; CDR3 protein: CASSPRGIDTQYF; CDR3 DNA: TGTGCCAGCAGCCCCCGAGGGATAGATACGCAGTATTTT
V gene: TRBV30; J gene: TRBJ2-3; clone size: NA; D gene: NA; CDR3 protein: CAWSVRLGADTQYF; CDR3 DNA: TGTGCCTGGAGTGTACGGTTAGGGGCTGATACGCAGTATTTT
V gene: TRBV4-2; J gene: TRBJ1-2; clone size: few; D gene: TRBD1; CDR3 protein: CASSPISGGNLNGYTF; CDR3 DNA: TGTGCCAGCAGCCCGATTTCAGGGGGCAATTTAAATGGCTACACCTTC
V gene: TRBV7-2; J gene: TRBJ2-7; clone size: few; D gene: TRBD2; CDR3 protein: CASSLGGSGGAAFKHF; CDR3 DNA: TGTGCCAGCAGCCTCGGAGGAAGCGGGGGGGCAGCCTTCAAGCACTTC
V gene: TRBV18; J gene: TRBJ2-7; clone size: few; D gene: TRBD2; CDR3 protein: CASSPTSGGAYEQYF; CDR3 DNA: TGTGCCAGCTCACCAACTAGCGGGGGTGCCTACGAGCAGTACTTC
V gene: TRBV29-1; J gene: TRBJ2-5; clone size: few; D gene: NA; CDR3 protein: CSARKETQYF; CDR3 DNA: TGCAGCGCCAGGAAGGAGACCCAGTACTTC
V gene: TRBV5-1; J gene: TRBJ2-1; clone size: NA; D gene: NA; CDR3 protein: CASSLDGYGEQFF; CDR3 DNA: TGCGCCAGCAGCTTGGACGGTTACGGTGAGCAGTTCTTC
V gene: TRBV30; J gene: TRBJ2-5; clone size: NA; D gene: TRBD2; CDR3 protein: CAWSVGLAGRQETQYF; CDR3 DNA: TGTGCCTGGAGTGTAGGACTAGCGGGGCGCCAAGAGACCCAGTACTTC
V gene: TRBV2; J gene: TRBJ1-5; clone size: once; D gene: TRBD1; CDR3 protein: CASRIGGASNQPQHF; CDR3 DNA: TGTGCCAGCAGGATAGGGGGCGCGAGCAATCAGCCCCAGCATTTT
V gene: TRBV5-1; J gene: TRBJ2-5; clone size: NA; D gene: NA; CDR3 protein: CASSLAGPQETQYF; CDR3 DNA: TGCGCCAGCAGCTTGGCAGGGCCCCAAGAGACCCAGTACTTC
V gene: TRBV2; J gene: TRBJ1-2; clone size: few; D gene: NA; CDR3 protein: CASSEVLYGYTF; CDR3 DNA: TGTGCCAGCAGTGAAGTCTTGTATGGCTACACCTTC
V gene: TRBV5-1; J gene: TRBJ2-5; clone size: NA; D gene: TRBD1; CDR3 protein: CASSLGQGRRVQYF; CDR3 DNA: TGCGCCAGCAGCTTGGGACAGGGGAGACGAGTCCAGTACTTC
V gene: TRBV12-5; J gene: TRBJ1-2; clone size: few; D gene: TRBD1; CDR3 protein: CASGFKGQGNYGYTF; CDR3 DNA: TGTGCTAGTGGTTTCAAGGGACAGGGGAATTATGGCTACACCTTC
V gene: TRBV15; J gene: TRBJ2-5; clone size: NA; D gene: NA; CDR3 protein: CATSRGLAEETQYF; CDR3 DNA: TGTGCCACCAGCAGAGGGCTTGCGGAGGAGACCCAGTACTTC
V gene: TRBV4-1; J gene: TRBJ1-1; clone size: NA; D gene: NA; CDR3 protein: CASSTPGTRSEAFF; CDR3 DNA: TGCGCCAGCAGCACACCCGGGACACGGTCTGAAGCTTTCTTT
V gene: TRBV25-1; J gene: TRBJ2-1; clone size: NA; D gene: NA; CDR3 protein: CASSEYGELLF; CDR3 DNA: TGTGCCAGCAGTGAATACGGAGAACTTCTCTTC
V gene: TRBV29-1; J gene: TRBJ2-7; clone size: NA; D gene: TRBD2; CDR3 protein: CSVEVSGGVREQYF; CDR3 DNA: TGCAGCGTTGAAGTTAGCGGGGGGGTACGCGAGCAGTACTTC
V gene: TRBV10-3; J gene: TRBJ1-5; clone size: few; D gene: TRBD1; CDR3 protein: CAIGGQLNQPQHF; CDR3 DNA: TGTGCCATAGGGGGACAGCTCAATCAGCCCCAGCATTTT
V gene: TRBV4-2; J gene: TRBJ1-1; clone size: few; D gene: NA; CDR3 protein: CASSQDNRGPANTEAFF; CDR3 DNA: TGTGCCAGCAGCCAAGATAATAGGGGCCCAGCGAACACTGAAGCTTTCTTT
V gene: TRBV6-1; J gene: TRBJ2-5; clone size: NA; D gene: NA; CDR3 protein: CASSLSERGTQYF; CDR3 DNA: TGTGCCAGCAGTCTATCCGAACGGGGGACCCAGTACTTC
V gene: TRBV5-1; J gene: TRBJ1-2; clone size: NA; D gene: NA; CDR3 protein: CASSLEGRAIFTF; CDR3 DNA: TGCGCCAGCAGCTTGGAAGGGAGGGCGATCTTCACCTTC
V gene: TRBV30; J gene: TRBJ2-7; clone size: few; D gene: NA; CDR3 protein: CAWSVNTWATEQYF; CDR3 DNA: TGTGCCTGGAGTGTGAATACCTGGGCGACCGAGCAGTACTTC
V gene: TRBV9; J gene: TRBJ1-1; clone size: NA; D gene: NA; CDR3 protein: CASSVRRESTEAFF; CDR3 DNA: TGTGCCAGCAGCGTGAGGAGGGAGAGCACTGAAGCTTTCTTT
V gene: TRBV30; J gene: TRBJ2-5; clone size: NA; D gene: NA; CDR3 protein: CAWSVQGETQYF; CDR3 DNA: TGTGCCTGGAGTGTACAGGGTGAGACCCAGTACTTC
V gene: TRBV5-4; J gene: TRBJ2-3; clone size: NA; D gene: NA; CDR3 protein: CASSRRTESTDTQYF; CDR3 DNA: TGTGCCAGCAGCCGGAGGACAGAAAGCACAGATACGCAGTATTTT
V gene: TRBV14; J gene: TRBJ2-3; clone size: few; D gene: NA; CDR3 protein: CASSQDPWRATDTQYF; CDR3 DNA: TGTGCCAGCAGCCAAGACCCTTGGAGGGCCACAGATACGCAGTATTTT
V gene: TRBV27; J gene: TRBJ1-2; clone size: few; D gene: NA; CDR3 protein: CATSGEENYGYTF; CDR3 DNA: TGTGCCACGAGTGGAGAGGAGAACTATGGCTACACCTTC
V gene: TRBV7-9; J gene: TRBJ1-5; clone size: NA; D gene: NA; CDR3 protein: CASQLTGDQPQHF; CDR3 DNA: TGTGCCAGTCAGCTTACGGGGGATCAGCCCCAGCATTTT
V gene: TRBV5-1; J gene: TRBJ1-1; clone size: few; D gene: TRBD1; CDR3 protein: CASGGGAGDTEAFF; CDR3 DNA: TGCGCCAGCGGAGGGGGCGCGGGCGACACTGAAGCTTTCTTT